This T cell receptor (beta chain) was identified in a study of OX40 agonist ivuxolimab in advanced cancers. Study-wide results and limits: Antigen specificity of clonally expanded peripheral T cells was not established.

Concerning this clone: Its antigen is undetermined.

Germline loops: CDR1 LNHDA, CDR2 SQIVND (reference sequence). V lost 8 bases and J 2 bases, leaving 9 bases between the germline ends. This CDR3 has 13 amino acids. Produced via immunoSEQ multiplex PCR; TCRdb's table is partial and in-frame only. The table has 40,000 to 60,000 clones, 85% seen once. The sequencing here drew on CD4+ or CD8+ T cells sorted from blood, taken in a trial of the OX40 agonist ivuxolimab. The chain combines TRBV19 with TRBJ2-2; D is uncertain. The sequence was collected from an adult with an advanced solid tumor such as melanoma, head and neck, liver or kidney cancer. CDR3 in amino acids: CASVGPNTGELFF. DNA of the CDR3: TGTGCCAGTGTCGGGCCCAACACCGGGGAGCTGTTTTTT.